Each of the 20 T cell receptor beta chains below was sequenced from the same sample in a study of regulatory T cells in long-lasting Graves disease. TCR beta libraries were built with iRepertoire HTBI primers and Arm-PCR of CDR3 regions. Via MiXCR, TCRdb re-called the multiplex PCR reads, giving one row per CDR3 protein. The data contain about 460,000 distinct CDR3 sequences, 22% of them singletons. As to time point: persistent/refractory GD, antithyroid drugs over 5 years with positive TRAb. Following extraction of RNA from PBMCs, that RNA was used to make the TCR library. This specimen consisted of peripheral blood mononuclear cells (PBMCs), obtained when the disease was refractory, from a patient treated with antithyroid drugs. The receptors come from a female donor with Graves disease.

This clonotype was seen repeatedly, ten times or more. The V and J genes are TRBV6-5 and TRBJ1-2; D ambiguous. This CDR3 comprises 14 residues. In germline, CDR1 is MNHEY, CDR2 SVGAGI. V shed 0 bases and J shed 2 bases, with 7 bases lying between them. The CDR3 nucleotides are TGTGCCAGCAGTTACTCGATACAGAACTATGGCTACACCTTC. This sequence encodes CASSYSIQNYGYTF.

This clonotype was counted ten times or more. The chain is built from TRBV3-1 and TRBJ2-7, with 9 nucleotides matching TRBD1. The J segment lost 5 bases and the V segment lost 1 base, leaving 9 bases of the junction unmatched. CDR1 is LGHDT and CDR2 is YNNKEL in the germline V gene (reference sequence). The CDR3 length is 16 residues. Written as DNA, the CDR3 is TGTGCCAGCAGCCAAGTCGGGGGACAGGGATACCACGAGCAGTACTTC. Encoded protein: CASSQVGGQGYHEQYF.

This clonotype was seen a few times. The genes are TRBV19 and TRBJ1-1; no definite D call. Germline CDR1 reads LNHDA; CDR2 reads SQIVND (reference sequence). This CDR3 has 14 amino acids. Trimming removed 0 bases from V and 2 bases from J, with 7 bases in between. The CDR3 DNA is TGTGCCAGTAGTATAGAATCACTCAACACTGAAGCTTTCTTT. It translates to CASSIESLNTEAFF.

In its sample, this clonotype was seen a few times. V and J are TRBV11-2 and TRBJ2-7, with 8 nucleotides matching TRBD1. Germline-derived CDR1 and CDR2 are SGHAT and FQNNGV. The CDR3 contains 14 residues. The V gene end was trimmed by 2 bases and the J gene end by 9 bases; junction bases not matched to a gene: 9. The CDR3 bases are TGTGCCAGCAGCTTAACTCGACAGGGGTGGTGGCAGTACTTC. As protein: CASSLTRQGWWQYF.

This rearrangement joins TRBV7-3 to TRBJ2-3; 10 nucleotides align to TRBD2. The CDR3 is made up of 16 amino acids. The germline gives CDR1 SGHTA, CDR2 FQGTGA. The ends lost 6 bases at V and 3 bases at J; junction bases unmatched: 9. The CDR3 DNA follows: TGTGCCAGCAGTCCGGGACTAGCGTCACCGACAGATACGCAGTATTTT. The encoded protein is CASSPGLASPTDTQYF.

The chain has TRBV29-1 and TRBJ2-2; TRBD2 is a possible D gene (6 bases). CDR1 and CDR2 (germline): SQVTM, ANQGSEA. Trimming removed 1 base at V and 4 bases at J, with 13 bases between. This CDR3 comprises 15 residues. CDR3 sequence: CSVEGFVGGTGELFF. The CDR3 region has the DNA TGCAGCGTTGAAGGGTTTGTCGGGGGCACCGGGGAGCTGTTTTTT.

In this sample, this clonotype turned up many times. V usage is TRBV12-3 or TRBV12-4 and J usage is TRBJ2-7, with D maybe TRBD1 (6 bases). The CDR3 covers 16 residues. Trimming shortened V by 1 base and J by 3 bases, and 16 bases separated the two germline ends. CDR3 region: CASSLVWGQGFYEQYF. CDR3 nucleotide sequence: TGTGCCAGCAGTTTAGTGTGGGGGCAGGGGTTCTACGAGCAGTACTTC.

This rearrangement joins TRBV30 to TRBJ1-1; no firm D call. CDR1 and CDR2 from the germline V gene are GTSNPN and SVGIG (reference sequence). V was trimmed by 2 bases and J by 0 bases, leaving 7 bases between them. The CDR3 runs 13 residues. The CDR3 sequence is CAWSRNLNTEAFF. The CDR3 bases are TGTGCCTGGAGTCGGAACTTGAACACTGAAGCTTTCTTT. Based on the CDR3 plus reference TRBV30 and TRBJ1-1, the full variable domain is SQTIHQWPATLVQPVGSPLSLECTVEGTSNPNLYWYRQAAGRGLQLLFYSVGIGQISSEVPQNLSASRPQDRQFILSSKKLLLSDSGFYLCAWSRNLNTEAFFGQGTRLTVV.

CDR3 protein: CASSPQPGYGYTF. In DNA, the CDR3 is TGTGCCAGCAGCCCACAGCCTGGCTATGGCTACACCTTC. The chain uses TRBV28 and TRBJ1-2, with D unclear. With 6 bases removed from V and 4 bases from J, the gap between germline ends came to 12 bases. Looked up from germline, CDR1 is MDHEN and CDR2 is SYDVKM. The CDR3 is made up of 13 amino acids.

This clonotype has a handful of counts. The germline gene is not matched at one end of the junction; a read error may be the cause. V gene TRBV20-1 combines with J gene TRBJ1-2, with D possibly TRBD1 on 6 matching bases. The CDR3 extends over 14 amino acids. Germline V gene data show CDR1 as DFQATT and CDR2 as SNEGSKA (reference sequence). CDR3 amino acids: CSAPKDSLNYGYIF. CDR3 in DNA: TGCAGTGCTCCCAAGGACAGCCTAAACTATGGCTACATCTTC.

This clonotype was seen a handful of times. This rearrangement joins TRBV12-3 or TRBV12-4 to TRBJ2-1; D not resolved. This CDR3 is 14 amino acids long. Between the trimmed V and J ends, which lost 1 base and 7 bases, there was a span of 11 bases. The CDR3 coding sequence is TGTGCCAGCAGTTTAGGGTATGGAAGTAATGAGCAGTTCTTC. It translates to CASSLGYGSNEQFF.

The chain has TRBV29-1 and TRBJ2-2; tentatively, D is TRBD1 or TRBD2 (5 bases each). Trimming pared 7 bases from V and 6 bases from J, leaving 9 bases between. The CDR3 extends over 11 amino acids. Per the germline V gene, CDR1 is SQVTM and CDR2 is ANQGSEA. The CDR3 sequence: CSAGPAGELFF. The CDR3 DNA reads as TGCAGCGCGGGACCAGCCGGGGAGCTGTTTTTT.

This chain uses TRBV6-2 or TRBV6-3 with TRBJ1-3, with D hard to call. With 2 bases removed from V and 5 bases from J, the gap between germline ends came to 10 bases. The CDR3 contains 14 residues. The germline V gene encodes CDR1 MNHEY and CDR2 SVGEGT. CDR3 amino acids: CASSYRSRRNTIYF. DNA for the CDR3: TGTGCCAGCAGTTACCGGTCGAGGAGAAACACCATATATTTT.

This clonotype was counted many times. CDR3 coding DNA: TGTGCCAGCAGCTTAAGTCTGGGAGGGCCCCAAGAGACCCAGTACTTC. Translated, it gives CASSLSLGGPQETQYF. This chain links TRBV7-2 with TRBJ2-5, with TRBD2 matching over 7 bases. The germline V gene encodes CDR1 SGHTA and CDR2 FQGNSA. The CDR3 spans 16 residues. J was trimmed by 1 base and V by 2 bases; bases with no gene match: 7.

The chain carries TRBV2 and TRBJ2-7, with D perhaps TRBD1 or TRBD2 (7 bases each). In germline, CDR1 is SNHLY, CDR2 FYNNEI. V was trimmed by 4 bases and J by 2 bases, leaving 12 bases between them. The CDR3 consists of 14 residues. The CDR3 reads CASSVQGGAYEQYF. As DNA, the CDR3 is TGTGCCAGCAGTGTCCAGGGGGGGGCCTACGAGCAGTACTTC.

CDR3 region: CASSGGFRDLTDTQYF. The DNA of the CDR3 is TGTGCCAGCAGTGGGGGCTTCCGCGACCTCACAGATACGCAGTATTTT. The rearrangement uses TRBV25-1 and TRBJ2-3, with D possibly being TRBD1 (5 bases). V was cut by 4 bases and J by 2 bases, with 16 bases left in between. The CDR3 totals 16 residues. Germline V gives CDR1 MGHDK, CDR2 SYGVNS.

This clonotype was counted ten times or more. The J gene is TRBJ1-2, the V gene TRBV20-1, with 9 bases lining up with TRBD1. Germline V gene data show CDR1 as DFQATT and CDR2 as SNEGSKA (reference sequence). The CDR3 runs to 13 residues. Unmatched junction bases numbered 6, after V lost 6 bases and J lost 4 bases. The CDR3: CSAAGQGTYGYTF. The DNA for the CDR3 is TGCAGTGCCGCGGGACAGGGCACCTATGGCTACACCTTC.

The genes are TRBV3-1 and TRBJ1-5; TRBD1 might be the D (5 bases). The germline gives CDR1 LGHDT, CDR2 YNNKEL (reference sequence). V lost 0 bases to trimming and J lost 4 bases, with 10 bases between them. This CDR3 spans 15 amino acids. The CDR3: CASSQDGTGNQPQHF. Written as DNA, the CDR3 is TGTGCCAGCAGCCAAGATGGGACGGGGAATCAGCCCCAGCATTTT.

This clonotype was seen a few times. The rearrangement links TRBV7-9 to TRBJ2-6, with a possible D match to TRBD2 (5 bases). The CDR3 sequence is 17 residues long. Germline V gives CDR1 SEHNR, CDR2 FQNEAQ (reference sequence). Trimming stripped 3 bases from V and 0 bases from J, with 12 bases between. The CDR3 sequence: CASSFAGRGSGANVLTF. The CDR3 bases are TGTGCCAGCAGCTTCGCCGGACGGGGCTCTGGGGCCAACGTCCTGACTTTC.

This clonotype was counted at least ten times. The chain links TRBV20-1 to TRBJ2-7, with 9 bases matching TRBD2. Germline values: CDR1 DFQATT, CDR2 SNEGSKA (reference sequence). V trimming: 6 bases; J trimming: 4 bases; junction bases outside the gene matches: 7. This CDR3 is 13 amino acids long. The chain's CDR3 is CSAQRSGRYEQYF. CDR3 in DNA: TGCAGTGCCCAGCGTAGCGGGAGATACGAGCAGTACTTC.